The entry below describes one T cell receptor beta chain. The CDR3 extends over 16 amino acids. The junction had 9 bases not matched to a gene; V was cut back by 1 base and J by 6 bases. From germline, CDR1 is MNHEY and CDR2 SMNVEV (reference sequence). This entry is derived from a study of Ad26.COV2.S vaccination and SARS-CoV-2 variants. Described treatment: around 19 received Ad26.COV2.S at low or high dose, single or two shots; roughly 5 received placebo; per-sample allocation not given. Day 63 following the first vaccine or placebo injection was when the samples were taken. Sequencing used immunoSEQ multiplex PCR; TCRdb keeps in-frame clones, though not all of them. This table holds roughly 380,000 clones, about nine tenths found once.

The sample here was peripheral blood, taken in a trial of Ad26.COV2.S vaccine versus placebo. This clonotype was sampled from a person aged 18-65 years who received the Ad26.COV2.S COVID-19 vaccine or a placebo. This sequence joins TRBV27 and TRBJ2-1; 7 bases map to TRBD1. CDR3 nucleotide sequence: TGTGCCAGCAGTTTATTCTCAGGGGGATATTCCAATGAGCAGTTCTTC. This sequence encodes CASSLFSGGYSNEQFF.